This TCR beta chain was sequenced during a study of blood T cell repertoires in COVID-19. Study as a whole: Specimens from acute and convalescent COVID-19 originated in the United States, Italy and Spain.

Clinical histories supplied by participants themselves formed the basis of cohort assignment. Before they entered the study, exposed participants had met a COVID-19 case within 2 weeks. Per the original data handling: Quantification of nucleated cells was approximated via reference gene primer amplification. TCRdb keeps only in-frame clones here, not all; method: immunoSEQ multiplex PCR. V and J calls and clone size come straight from that table; D and trimming were deduced from the DNA. The sample lists about 350,000 clones; 88% were seen once. Trimming removed 7 bases from V and 1 base from J; junction bases left unmatched: 7. The germline V gene encodes CDR1 SQVTM and CDR2 ANQGSEA. The CDR3 runs to 14 residues.

What was sequenced was PBMCs or T cells enriched from blood (not recorded which). This chain links TRBV29-1 with TRBJ1-1; the match to TRBD1 covers 9 bases. The sequence was collected from a woman aged 30 to 39 who had been exposed to COVID-19. CDR3 coding DNA: TGCAGCGCCCTACTGACAGGGGGGAACACTGAAGCTTTCTTT. It translates to CSALLTGGNTEAFF.